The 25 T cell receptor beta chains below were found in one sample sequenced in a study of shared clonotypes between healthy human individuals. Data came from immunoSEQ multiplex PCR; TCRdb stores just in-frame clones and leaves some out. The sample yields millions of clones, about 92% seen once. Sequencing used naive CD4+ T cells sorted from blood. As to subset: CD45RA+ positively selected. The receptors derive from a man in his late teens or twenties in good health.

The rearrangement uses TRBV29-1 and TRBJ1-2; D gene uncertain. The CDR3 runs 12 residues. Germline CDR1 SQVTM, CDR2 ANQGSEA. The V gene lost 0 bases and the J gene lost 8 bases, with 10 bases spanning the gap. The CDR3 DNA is TGCAGCGTTGAAGATACGCGTGGGGGCTACACCTTC. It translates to CSVEDTRGGYTF.

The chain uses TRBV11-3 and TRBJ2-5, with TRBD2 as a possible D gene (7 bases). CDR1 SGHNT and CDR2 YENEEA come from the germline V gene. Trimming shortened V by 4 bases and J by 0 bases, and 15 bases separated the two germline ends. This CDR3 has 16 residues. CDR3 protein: CASSSNREGNQETQYF. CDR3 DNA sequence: TGTGCCAGCAGCTCCAACAGGGAGGGGAACCAAGAGACCCAGTACTTC.

The CDR3 DNA is TGTGCCAGCAGTCCGTCAAGGGGGGGGCTCGAGACCCAGTACTTC. Translation: CASSPSRGGLETQYF. The chain links TRBV5-4 to TRBJ2-5; TRBD2 might be the D (7 bases). V lost 5 bases to trimming and J lost 5 bases, with 19 bases between them. Germline CDR1 is SGHNT and CDR2 is YYREEE (reference sequence). This CDR3 region has 15 residues.

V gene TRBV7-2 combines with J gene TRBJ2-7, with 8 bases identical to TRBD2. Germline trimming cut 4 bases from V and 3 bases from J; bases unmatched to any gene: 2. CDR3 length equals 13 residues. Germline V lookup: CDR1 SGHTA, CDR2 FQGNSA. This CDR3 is CASSSGTSYEQYF. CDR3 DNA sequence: TGTGCCAGCAGCTCCGGGACTAGCTACGAGCAGTACTTC.

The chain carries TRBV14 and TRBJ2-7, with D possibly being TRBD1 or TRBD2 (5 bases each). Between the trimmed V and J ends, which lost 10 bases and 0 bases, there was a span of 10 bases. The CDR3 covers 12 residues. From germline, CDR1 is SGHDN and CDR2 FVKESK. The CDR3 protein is CATGPSSYEQYF. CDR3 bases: TGTGCCACGGGACCCAGCTCCTACGAGCAGTACTTC.

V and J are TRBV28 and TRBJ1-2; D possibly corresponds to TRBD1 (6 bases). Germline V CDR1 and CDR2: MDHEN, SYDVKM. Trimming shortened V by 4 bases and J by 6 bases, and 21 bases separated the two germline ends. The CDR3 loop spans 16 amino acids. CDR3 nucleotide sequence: TGTGCCAGCAGTTCATATCCGGGGGGCCGGACTAATGGCTACACCTTC. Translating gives CASSSYPGGRTNGYTF.

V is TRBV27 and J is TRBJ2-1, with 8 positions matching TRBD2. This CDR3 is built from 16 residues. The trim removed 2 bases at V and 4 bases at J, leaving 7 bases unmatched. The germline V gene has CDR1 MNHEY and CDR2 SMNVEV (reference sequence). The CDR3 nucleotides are TGTGCCAGCAGTTTAAGGGCGGGGGGATTTTACAATGAGCAGTTCTTC. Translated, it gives CASSLRAGGFYNEQFF.

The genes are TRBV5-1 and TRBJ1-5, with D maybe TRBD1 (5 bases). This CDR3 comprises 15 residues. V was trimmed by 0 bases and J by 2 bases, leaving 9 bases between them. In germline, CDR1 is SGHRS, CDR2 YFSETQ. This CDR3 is CASSLGGYGNQPQHF. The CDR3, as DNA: TGCGCCAGCAGCTTGGGGGGGTACGGCAATCAGCCCCAGCATTTT.

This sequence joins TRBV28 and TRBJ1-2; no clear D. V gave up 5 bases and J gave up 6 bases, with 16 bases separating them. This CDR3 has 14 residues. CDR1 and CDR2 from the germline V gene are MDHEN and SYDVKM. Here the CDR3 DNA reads TGTGCCAGCAGTCCCGGCTCCCAAGGGCATGGCTACACCTTC. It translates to CASSPGSQGHGYTF.

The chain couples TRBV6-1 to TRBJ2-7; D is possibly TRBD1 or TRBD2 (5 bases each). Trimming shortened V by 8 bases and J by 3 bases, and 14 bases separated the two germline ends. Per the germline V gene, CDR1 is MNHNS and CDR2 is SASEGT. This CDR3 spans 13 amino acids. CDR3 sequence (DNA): TGTGCCAGCGTGGGACCGGTAGGCTACGAGCAGTACTTC. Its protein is CASVGPVGYEQYF.

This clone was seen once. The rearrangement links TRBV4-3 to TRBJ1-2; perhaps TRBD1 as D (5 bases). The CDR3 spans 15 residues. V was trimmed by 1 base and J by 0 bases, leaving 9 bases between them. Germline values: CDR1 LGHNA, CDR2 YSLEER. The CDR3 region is CASSQAGRPNYGYTF. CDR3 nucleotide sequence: TGCGCCAGCAGCCAAGCAGGGCGCCCTAACTATGGCTACACCTTC.

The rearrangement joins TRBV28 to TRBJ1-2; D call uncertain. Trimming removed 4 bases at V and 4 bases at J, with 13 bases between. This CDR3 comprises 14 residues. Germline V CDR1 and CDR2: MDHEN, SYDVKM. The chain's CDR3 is CASSSSTGIYGYTF. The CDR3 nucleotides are TGTGCCAGCAGTTCTTCTACGGGGATCTATGGCTACACCTTC.

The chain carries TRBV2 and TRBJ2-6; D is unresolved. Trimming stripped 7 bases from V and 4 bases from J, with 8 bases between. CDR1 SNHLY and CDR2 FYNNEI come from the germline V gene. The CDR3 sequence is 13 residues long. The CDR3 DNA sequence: TGTGCCAGCACGATTACCGGGGCCAACGTCCTGACTTTC. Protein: CASTITGANVLTF.

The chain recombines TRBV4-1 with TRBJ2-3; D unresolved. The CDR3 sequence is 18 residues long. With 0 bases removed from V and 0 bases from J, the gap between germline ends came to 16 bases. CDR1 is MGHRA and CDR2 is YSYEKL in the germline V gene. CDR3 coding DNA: TGCGCCAGCAGCCAAGATATCATGTCCCCCGGGAGCACAGATACGCAGTATTTT. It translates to CASSQDIMSPGSTDTQYF.

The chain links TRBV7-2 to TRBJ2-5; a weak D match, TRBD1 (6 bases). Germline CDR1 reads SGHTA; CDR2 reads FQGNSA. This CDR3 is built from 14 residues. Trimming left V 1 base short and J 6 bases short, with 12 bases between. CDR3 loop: CASSLEAGDKTQYF. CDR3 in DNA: TGTGCCAGCAGCTTAGAGGCAGGGGATAAGACCCAGTACTTC.

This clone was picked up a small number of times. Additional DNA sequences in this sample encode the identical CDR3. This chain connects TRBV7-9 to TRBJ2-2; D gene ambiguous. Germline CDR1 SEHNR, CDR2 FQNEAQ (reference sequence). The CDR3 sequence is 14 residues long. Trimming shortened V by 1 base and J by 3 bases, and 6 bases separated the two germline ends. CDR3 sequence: CASSLDSYTGELFF. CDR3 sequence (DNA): TGTGCCAGCAGCTTAGACAGTTACACCGGGGAGCTGTTTTTT.

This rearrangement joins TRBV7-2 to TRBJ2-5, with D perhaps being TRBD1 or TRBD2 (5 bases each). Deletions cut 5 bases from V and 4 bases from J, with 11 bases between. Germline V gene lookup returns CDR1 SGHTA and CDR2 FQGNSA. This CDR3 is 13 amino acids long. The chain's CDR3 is CASSDGAGETQYF. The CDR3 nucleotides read TGTGCCAGCAGCGATGGGGCGGGAGAGACCCAGTACTTC. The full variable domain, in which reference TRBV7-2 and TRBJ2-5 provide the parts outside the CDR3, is GAGVSQSPSNKVTEKGKDVELRCDPISGHTALYWYRQSLGQGLEFLIYFQGNSAPDKSGLPSDRFSAERTGGSVSTLTIQRTQQEDSAVYLCASSDGAGETQYFGPGTRLLVL.

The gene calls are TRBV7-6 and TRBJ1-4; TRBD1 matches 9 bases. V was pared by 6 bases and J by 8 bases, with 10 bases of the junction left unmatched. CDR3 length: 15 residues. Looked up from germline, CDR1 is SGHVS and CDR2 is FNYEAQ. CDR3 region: CASSSGQGRGEKLFF. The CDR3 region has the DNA TGTGCCAGCAGTTCCGGACAGGGGCGAGGAGAAAAACTGTTTTTT.

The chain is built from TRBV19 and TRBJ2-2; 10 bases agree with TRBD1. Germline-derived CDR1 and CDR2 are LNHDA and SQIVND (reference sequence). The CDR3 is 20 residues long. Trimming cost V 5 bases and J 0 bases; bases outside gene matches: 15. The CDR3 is CASSGFGTGALLTNTGELFF. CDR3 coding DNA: TGTGCCAGTAGTGGTTTCGGGACAGGGGCGTTACTTACGAACACCGGGGAGCTGTTTTTT.

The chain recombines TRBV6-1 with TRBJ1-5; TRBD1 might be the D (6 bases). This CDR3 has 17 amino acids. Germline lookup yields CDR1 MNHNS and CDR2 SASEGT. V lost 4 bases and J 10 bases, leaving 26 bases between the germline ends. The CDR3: CASSAQGTHKRITPQHF. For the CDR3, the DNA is TGTGCCAGCAGTGCCCAGGGGACTCACAAGAGGATCACACCCCAGCATTTT.

CDR3 amino acids: CASSSRGTGSYEQYF. In DNA, the CDR3 is TGTGCCAGCAGCTCTAGGGGGACAGGGTCCTACGAGCAGTACTTC. The chain combines TRBV28 with TRBJ2-7, with 9 bases lining up with TRBD1. With 6 bases clipped from V and 1 base from J, the junction kept 7 bases outside the gene matches. Germline-derived CDR1 and CDR2 are MDHEN and SYDVKM. The CDR3 has 15 amino acids.

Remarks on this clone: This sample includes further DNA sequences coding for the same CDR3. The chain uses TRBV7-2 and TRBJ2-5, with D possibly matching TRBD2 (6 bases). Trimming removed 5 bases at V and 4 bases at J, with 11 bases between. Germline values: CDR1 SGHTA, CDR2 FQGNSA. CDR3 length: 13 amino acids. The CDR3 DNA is TGTGCCAGCAGCCGAGGAGGGGTAGAGACCCAGTACTTC. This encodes CASSRGGVETQYF. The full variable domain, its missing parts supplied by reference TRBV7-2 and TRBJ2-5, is GAGVSQSPSNKVTEKGKDVELRCDPISGHTALYWYRQSLGQGLEFLIYFQGNSAPDKSGLPSDRFSAERTGGSVSTLTIQRTQQEDSAVYLCASSRGGVETQYFGPGTRLLVL.

CDR3 nucleotides: TGTGCCAGCAGTAGAAGCACAGGGGCCCCTCGATCTAACTATGGCTACACCTTC. Translated: CASSRSTGAPRSNYGYTF. The chain links TRBV25-1 to TRBJ1-2; 7 nucleotides agree with TRBD1. The V gene end was trimmed by 5 bases and the J gene end by 0 bases; junction bases not matched to a gene: 15. CDR1 MGHDK and CDR2 SYGVNS come from the germline V gene. The CDR3 is made up of 18 amino acids.

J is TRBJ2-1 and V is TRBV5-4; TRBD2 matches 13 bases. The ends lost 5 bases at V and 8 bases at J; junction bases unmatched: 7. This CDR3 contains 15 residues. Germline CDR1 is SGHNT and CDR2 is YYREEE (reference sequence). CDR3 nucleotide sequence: TGTGCCAGCAGAGAAACTAGCGGGAGGGTTGATGAGCAGTTCTTC. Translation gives CASRETSGRVDEQFF. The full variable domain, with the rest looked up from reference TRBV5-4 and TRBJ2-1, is ETGVTQSPTHLIKTRGQQVTLRCSSQSGHNTVSWYQQALGQGPQFIFQYYREEENGRGNFPPRFSGLQFPNYSSELNVNALELDDSALYLCASRETSGRVDEQFFGPGTRLTVL.

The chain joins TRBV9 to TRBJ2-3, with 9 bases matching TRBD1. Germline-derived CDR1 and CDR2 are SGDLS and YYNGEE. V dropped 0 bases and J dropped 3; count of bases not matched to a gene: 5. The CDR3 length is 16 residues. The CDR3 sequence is CASSVDSGTGTDTQYF. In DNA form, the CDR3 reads TGTGCCAGCAGCGTAGATTCAGGGACAGGGACAGATACGCAGTATTTT.